This T cell receptor (beta chain) comes out of a study of T cell responses to AZD1222 COVID-19 vaccine. CDR3 length: 13 amino acids. CDR1 and CDR2 (germline): MNHEY, SVGAGI. The V gene lost 8 bases and the J gene lost 7 bases, with 14 bases spanning the gap. The assay was immunoSEQ multiplex PCR, and TCRdb's table has in-frame clones only and misses some. The table lists about 180,000 clones, about 86% of them singletons, with 0.45% to 0.55% in the top ten. The study's findings and limits: White British people made up most donors, females outnumbered males, and clonal diversity was possibly underestimated. In the spike-specific TCR repertoire, nearly half reportedly target unmutated variant regions. Spike was spanned by vaccine-associated CD4 TCRs, which were dominant at 160-218 and 743-854.

Note on this clone: Its antigen is not known.

This TCR was recovered from an adult in good health. Sequencing was performed on peripheral blood, taken on day 0 of AZD1222 vaccination. V gene TRBV6-5 combines with J gene TRBJ1-4, with D tentatively TRBD1 (5 bases). CDR3 sequence: CASGAGFGEKLFF. CDR3 DNA sequence: TGTGCCAGCGGGGCTGGTTTTGGTGAAAAACTGTTTTTT.